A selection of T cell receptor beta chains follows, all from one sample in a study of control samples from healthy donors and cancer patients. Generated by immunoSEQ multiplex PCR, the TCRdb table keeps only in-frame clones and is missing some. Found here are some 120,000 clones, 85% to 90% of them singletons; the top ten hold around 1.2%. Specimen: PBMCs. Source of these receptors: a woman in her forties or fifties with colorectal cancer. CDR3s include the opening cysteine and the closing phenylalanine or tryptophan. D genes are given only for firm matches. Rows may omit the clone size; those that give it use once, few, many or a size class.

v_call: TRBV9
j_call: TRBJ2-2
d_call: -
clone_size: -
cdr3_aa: CASSVRPSLNTGELFF
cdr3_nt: TGTGCCAGCAGCGTGAGACCGAGCTTGAACACCGGGGAGCTGTTTTTT

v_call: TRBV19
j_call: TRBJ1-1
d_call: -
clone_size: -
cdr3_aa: CASQQFISAEAFF
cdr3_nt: TGTGCCAGTCAACAGTTTATTTCCGCTGAAGCTTTCTTT

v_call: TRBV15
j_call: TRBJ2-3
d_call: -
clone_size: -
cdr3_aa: CATSWKLGDTQYF
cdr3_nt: TGTGCCACCAGCTGGAAACTAGGGGATACGCAGTATTTT

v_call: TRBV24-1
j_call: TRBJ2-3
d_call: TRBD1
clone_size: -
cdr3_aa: CATSEGQGTDTQYF
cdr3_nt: TGTGCCACCAGTGAGGGACAGGGAACAGATACGCAGTATTTT

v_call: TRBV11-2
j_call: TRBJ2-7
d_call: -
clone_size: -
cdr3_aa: CASSAAGEQYF
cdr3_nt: TGTGCCAGCAGCGCCGCGGGGGAGCAGTACTTC

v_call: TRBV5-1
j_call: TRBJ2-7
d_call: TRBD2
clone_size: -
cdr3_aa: CASSREGTYEQYF
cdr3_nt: TGCGCCAGCTCGCGGGAGGGGACCTACGAGCAGTACTTC

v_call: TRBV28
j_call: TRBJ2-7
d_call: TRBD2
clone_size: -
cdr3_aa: CASSLSAGGPLYEQYF
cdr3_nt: TGTGCCAGCAGTTTATCGGCGGGAGGGCCATTATACGAGCAGTACTTC

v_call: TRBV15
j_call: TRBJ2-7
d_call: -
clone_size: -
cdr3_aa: CATSRERGIYEQYF
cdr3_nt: TGTGCCACCAGCAGAGAACGGGGTATCTACGAGCAGTACTTC

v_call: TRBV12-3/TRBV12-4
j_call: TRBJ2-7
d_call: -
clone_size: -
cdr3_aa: CASSTLTGEQYF
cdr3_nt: TGTGCCAGCAGCACACTAACGGGGGAGCAGTACTTC

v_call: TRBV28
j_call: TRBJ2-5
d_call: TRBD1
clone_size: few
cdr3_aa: CASSADGQGRETQYF
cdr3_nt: TGTGCCAGCAGTGCAGACGGACAGGGGAGGGAGACCCAGTACTTC

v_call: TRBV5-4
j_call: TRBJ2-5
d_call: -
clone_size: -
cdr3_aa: CASSLAGQAETQYF
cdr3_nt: TGTGCCAGCAGCTTGGCAGGACAAGCAGAGACCCAGTACTTC

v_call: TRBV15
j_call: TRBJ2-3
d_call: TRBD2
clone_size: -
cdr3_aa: CATSGRGGQDTQYF
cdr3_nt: TGTGCCACCAGCGGGCGGGGGGGGCAAGATACGCAGTATTTT

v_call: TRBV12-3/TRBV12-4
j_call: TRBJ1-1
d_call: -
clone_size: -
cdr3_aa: CASTRQLKAFF
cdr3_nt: TGTGCCAGCACCCGACAGCTAAAAGCTTTCTTT

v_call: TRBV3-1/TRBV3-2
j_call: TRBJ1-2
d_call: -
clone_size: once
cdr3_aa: CASSPPTGHLYGYTF
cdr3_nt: TGTGCCAGCAGCCCCCCGACGGGACACCTCTATGGCTACACCTTC

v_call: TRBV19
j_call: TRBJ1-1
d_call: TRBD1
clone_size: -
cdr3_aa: CASSIWDSMNTEAFF
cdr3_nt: TGTGCCAGTAGTATATGGGACAGCATGAACACTGAAGCTTTCTTT

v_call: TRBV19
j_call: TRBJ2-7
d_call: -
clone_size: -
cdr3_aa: CASSRSLNSYEQYF
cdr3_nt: TGTGCCAGTAGTAGAAGTCTTAACTCCTACGAGCAGTACTTC

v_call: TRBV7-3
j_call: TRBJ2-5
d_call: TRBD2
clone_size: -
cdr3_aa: CASSLTGGSIETQYF
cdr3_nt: TGTGCCAGCAGCTTAACGGGGGGGAGTATCGAGACCCAGTACTTC

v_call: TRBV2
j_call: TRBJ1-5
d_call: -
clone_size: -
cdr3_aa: CASSRATGESNQPQHF
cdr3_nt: TGTGCCAGCAGTCGGGCCACCGGGGAGAGCAATCAGCCCCAGCATTTT

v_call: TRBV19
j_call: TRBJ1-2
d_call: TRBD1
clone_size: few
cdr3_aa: CAANRDRGFGGYTF
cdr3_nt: TGTGCCGCGAACCGGGACAGGGGATTTGGCGGCTACACCTTC

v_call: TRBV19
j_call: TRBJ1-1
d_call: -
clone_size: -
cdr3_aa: CASRYSDRDTEAFF
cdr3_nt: TGTGCCAGTCGATACTCCGATCGGGACACTGAAGCTTTCTTT

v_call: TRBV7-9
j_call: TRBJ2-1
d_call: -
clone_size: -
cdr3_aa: CASSVYTSPPSSYNEQFF
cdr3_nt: TGTGCCAGCAGCGTCTACACTTCCCCCCCGTCCTCCTACAATGAGCAGTTCTTC

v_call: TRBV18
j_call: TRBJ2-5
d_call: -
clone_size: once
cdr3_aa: CASSPNQGSRETQYF
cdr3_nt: TGTGCCAGCTCACCCAATCAGGGGAGTAGAGAGACCCAGTACTTC

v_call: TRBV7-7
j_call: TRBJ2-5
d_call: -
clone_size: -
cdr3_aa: CASSPRAGETQYF
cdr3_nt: TGTGCCAGCAGTCCCCGGGCTGGAGAGACCCAGTACTTC

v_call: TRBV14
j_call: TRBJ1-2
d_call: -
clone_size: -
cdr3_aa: CASSETLLYGYTF
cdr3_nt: TGTGCCAGCAGCGAGACTCTTCTCTATGGCTACACCTTC

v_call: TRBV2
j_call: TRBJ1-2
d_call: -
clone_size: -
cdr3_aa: CASSEYYRARDGYTF
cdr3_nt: TGTGCCAGCAGTGAGTACTACAGAGCACGAGATGGCTACACCTTC

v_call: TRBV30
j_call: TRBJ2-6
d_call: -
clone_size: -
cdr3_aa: CASRFIVSGANVLTF
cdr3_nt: TGTGCCTCCCGCTTTATTGTCTCTGGGGCCAACGTCCTGACTTTC

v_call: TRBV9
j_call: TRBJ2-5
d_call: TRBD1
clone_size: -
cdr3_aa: CASSAGTDQETQYF
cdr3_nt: TGTGCCAGCAGCGCCGGGACAGATCAAGAGACCCAGTACTTC

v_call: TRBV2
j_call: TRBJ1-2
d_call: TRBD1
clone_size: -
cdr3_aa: CASAKGAGLGGYTF
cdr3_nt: TGTGCCAGCGCGAAGGGGGCAGGCCTTGGGGGCTACACCTTC

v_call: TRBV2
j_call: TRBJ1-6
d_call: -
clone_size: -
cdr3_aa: CASSVRAENSPLHF
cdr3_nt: TGTGCCAGCAGTGTCCGGGCGGAAAATTCACCCCTCCACTTT

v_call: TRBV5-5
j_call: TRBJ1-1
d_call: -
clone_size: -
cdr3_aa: CASSFNAPTGSHTEAFF
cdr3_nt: TGTGCCAGCAGCTTCAACGCGCCCACAGGGTCCCACACTGAAGCTTTCTTT

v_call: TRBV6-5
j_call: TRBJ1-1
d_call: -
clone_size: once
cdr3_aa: CASSRGQMNTEAFF
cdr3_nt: TGTGCCAGCAGCAGAGGACAGATGAACACTGAAGCTTTCTTT

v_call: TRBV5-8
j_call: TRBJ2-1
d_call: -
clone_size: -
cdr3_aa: CASSPPGGQNNEQFF
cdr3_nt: TGTGCCAGCAGCCCCCCTGGGGGCCAGAACAATGAGCAGTTCTTC

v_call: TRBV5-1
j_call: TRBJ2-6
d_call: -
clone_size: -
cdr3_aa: CASSLDDGANVLTF
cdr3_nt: TGCGCCAGCAGCTTGGATGATGGGGCCAACGTCCTGACTTTC

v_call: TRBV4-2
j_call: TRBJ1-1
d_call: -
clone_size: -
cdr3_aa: CASSQDRRTEAFF
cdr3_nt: TGTGCCAGCAGCCAAGATCGACGCACTGAAGCTTTCTTT

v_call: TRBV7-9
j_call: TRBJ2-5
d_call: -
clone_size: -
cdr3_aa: CASGTPQETQYF
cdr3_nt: TGTGCCAGTGGGACTCCTCAAGAGACCCAGTACTTC

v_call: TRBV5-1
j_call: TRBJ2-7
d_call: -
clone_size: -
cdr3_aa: CASSLGPDWEQYF
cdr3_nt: TGCGCCAGCAGCTTGGGGCCTGATTGGGAGCAGTACTTC

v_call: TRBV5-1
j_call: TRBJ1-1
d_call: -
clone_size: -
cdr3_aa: CASSSRGANTEAFF
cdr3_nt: TGCGCCAGCAGCAGCCGGGGTGCGAACACTGAAGCTTTCTTT

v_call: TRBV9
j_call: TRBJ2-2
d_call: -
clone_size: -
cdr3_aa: CASSVARQGGTGELFF
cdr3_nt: TGTGCCAGCAGCGTAGCCAGGCAGGGTGGCACCGGGGAGCTGTTTTTT

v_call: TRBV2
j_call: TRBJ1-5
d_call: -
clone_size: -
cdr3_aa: CASSEEGLMGQPQHF
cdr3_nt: TGTGCCAGCAGTGAAGAGGGACTCATGGGTCAGCCCCAGCATTTT

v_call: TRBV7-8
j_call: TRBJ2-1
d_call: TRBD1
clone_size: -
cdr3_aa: CASSLDRGTYNEQFF
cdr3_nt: TGTGCCAGCAGCTTGGACAGGGGGACCTACAATGAGCAGTTCTTC

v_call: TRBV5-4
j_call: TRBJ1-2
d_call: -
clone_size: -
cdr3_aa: CASSLEPFRVENGYTF
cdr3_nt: TGTGCCAGCAGCTTGGAACCGTTCCGGGTTGAGAATGGCTACACCTTC

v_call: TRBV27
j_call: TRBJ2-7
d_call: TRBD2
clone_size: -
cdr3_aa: CASHTGGSSYEQYF
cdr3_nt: TGTGCCAGTCACACGGGGGGGTCCTCCTACGAGCAGTACTTC

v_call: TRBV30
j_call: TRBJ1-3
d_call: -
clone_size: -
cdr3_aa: CAWSGDLGEASGNTIYF
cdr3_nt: TGTGCCTGGAGTGGGGATTTAGGGGAGGCCTCTGGAAACACCATATATTTT

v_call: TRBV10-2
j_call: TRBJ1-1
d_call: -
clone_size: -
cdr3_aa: CASSQTSNTEAFF
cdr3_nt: TGCGCCAGCAGCCAAACCTCGAACACTGAAGCTTTCTTT

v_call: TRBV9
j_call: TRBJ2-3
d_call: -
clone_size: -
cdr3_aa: CASSVVGGGADTQYF
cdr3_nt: TGTGCCAGCAGCGTAGTGGGCGGGGGCGCAGATACGCAGTATTTT

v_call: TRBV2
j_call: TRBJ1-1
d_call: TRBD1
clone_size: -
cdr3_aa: CASTIPRDRGGTEAFF
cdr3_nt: TGTGCCAGCACCATCCCCCGGGACAGGGGTGGTACTGAAGCTTTCTTT

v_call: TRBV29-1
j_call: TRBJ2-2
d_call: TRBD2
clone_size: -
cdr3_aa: CSVEPSGNTGELFF
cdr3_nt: TGCAGCGTTGAACCTAGCGGTAACACCGGGGAGCTGTTTTTT

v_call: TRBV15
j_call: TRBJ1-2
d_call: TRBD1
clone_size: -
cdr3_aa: CATSRGQEGGYTF
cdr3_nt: TGTGCCACCAGCCGGGGACAGGAAGGCGGCTACACCTTC

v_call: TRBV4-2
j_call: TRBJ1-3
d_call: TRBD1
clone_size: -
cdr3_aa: CASSPPRPGGTGNTIYF
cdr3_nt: TGTGCCAGCAGCCCCCCCCGGCCAGGGGGTACTGGAAACACCATATATTTT

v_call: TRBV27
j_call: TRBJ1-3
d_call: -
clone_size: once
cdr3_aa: CASSSGLGRQNSYSGNTIYF
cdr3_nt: TGTGCCAGCTCCTCAGGTCTGGGTAGGCAGAACTCTTACTCTGGAAACACCATATATTTT

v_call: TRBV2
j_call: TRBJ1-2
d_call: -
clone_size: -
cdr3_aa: CASRPGLPALGYTF
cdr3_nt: TGTGCCAGCAGACCGGGGCTGCCTGCCCTTGGCTACACCTTC

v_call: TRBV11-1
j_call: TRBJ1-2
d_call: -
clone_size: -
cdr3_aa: CASSLSFADGTGGYTF
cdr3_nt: TGTGCCAGCAGCTTATCCTTCGCAGACGGAACAGGGGGCTACACCTTC

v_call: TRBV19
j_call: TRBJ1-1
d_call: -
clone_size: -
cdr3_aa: CASHGTLNTEAFF
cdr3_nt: TGTGCAAGCCACGGGACACTGAACACTGAAGCTTTCTTT

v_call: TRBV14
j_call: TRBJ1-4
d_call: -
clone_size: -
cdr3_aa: CASSLLGPNEKLFF
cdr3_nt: TGTGCCAGCAGCCTATTGGGGCCTAATGAAAAACTGTTTTTT

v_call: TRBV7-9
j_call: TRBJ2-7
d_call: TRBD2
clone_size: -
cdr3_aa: CASSLYLQRGPSFYEQYF
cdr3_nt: TGTGCCAGCAGCTTATACCTTCAGCGGGGGCCCTCATTCTACGAGCAGTACTTC

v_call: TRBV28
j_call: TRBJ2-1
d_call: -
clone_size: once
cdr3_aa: CASSALETGLYNEQFF
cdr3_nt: TGTGCCAGCAGTGCGCTTGAGACAGGTTTATACAATGAGCAGTTCTTC